This T cell receptor beta chain was retrieved from a study of T cells in Graves' hyperthyroidism and ophthalmopathy. TCR beta CDR3 sequences were amplified from RNA transcripts. The HTBI primer set served for first-round RT-PCR of the TCR CDR3. TCRdb used MiXCR to reprocess the multiplex PCR reads, holding one entry per CDR3 protein. Seen here are 600,000 to 850,000 distinct CDR3 sequences, approximately 19% observed once, and the top ten hold roughly 17%. The V and J ends lost 4 bases and 8 bases respectively, with 8 bases between them. CDR3 length: 10 residues. CDR1 and CDR2 from the germline V gene are DFQATT and SNEGSKA (reference sequence).

V and J are TRBV20-1 and TRBJ1-1, with D unclear. Sequenced sample: blood. This receptor was identified in a woman aged 50 to 65 with Graves' hyperthyroidism that later progressed to Graves' ophthalmopathy. The CDR3 DNA sequence: TGCAGTGCTACGACGCGAGAAGCTTTCTTT. This codes for CSATTREAFF.